The T cell receptor beta chain described here comes from a study of patients and donors after allogeneic stem cell transplantation. The CDR3 is 14 amino acids. Trimming at V came to 1 base and at J to 3 bases, leaving 3 bases not matched to a gene. TCRdb itself ran the RT-PCR reads through MiXCR, one entry per CDR3 protein. The data show about a million distinct CDR3 sequences, more than 15% seen once. This clonotype showed up many times. This TCR came from a human donor who was either an allogeneic HSCT recipient or a stem cell or donor lymphocyte infusion donor (not recorded which). It is not recorded whose cells these are; they may come from a transplant donor. Material: blood, either unsorted or a sorted T cell fraction (not recorded which). The chain combines TRBV12-3 or TRBV12-4 with TRBJ2-7; 7 positions match TRBD2. This CDR3 reads CASSLGEGSYEQYF. The CDR3 DNA sequence: TGTGCCAGCAGTTTAGGGGAGGGGAGCTACGAGCAGTACTTC.